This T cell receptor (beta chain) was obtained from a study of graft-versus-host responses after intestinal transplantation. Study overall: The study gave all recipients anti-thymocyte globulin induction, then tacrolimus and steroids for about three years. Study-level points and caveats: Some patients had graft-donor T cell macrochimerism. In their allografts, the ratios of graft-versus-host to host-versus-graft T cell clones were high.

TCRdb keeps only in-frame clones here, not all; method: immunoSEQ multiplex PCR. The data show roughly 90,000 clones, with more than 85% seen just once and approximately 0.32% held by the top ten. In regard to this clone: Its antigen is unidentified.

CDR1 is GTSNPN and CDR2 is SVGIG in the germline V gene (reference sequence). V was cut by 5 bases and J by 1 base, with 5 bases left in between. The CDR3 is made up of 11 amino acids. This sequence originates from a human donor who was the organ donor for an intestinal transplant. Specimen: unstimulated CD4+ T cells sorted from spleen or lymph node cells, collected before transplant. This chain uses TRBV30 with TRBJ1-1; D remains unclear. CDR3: CAWVRNTEAFF. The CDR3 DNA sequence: TGTGCCTGGGTCCGGAACACTGAAGCTTTCTTT.